The 19 T cell receptor beta chains presented below share a single source sample, sequenced in a study of blood T cell repertoires in COVID-19. Sequencing was performed with immunoSEQ multiplex PCR; in TCRdb, only in-frame clones are kept and a portion is missing. Found here are around 56,000 clones, more than 60% of them singletons; the top ten hold around 19%. Sequencing was performed on peripheral blood. The receptors stem from a woman aged 50 to 60 with active or convalescent COVID-19.

This chain uses TRBV4-2 with TRBJ2-3; no reliable D call. Germline V lookup: CDR1 LGHNA, CDR2 YNFKEQ. The V gene lost 0 bases and the J gene lost 0 bases, with 7 bases spanning the gap. This CDR3 is built from 15 residues. The CDR3 here is CASSQDTGSTDTQYF. CDR3 nucleotide sequence: TGTGCCAGCAGCCAAGATACCGGGAGCACAGATACGCAGTATTTT.

The chain employs TRBV7-8 and TRBJ2-3; 8 positions agree with TRBD1. Germline CDR1 and CDR2: SGHVS and FQNEAQ. The length of the CDR3 is 18 residues. The ends lost 5 bases at V and 6 bases at J; junction bases unmatched: 19. The DNA of the CDR3 is TGTGCCAGCAGCGCCGGGTGGGCAGGACAGGGATTTGTTGATACGCAGTATTTT. Translating it yields CASSAGWAGQGFVDTQYF.

The rearrangement uses TRBV29-1 and TRBJ2-1, with 10 bases that match TRBD2. The germline V gene has CDR1 SQVTM and CDR2 ANQGSEA. This CDR3 is built from 13 residues. The junction had 7 bases not matched to a gene; V was cut back by 5 bases and J by 9 bases. DNA for the CDR3: TGCAGCGTTAGCGGGAGGGCCGGGAGTGAGCAGTTCTTC. Amino acids: CSVSGRAGSEQFF.

The chain couples TRBV19 to TRBJ2-1, with 9 bases aligning to TRBD2. V shed 5 bases, J shed 1 base, and the junction held 6 bases outside the gene matches. Germline CDR1 and CDR2: LNHDA and SQIVND (reference sequence). The CDR3 is 16 amino acids. The CDR3 DNA sequence: TGTGCCAGTAGTGGGACTAGCAGCGCTTCCTACAATGAGCAGTTCTTC. Translation gives CASSGTSSASYNEQFF.

This clone has a handful of counts. The CDR3 nucleotides are TGTGCCAGCAGCCTCGGACAGGCGTCCTCTGGGGCCAACGTCCTGACTTTC. It specifies CASSLGQASSGANVLTF. The genes are TRBV3-1 (or the pseudogene TRBV3-2) and TRBJ2-6; 7 positions match TRBD1. Trimming took 4 bases from V and 0 from J; bases not matched to a gene: 6. CDR3 length equals 17 residues. Germline CDR1 and CDR2: LGHDT and YNNKEL (reference sequence).

This clone was seen only a few times. The chain is built from TRBV6-1 and TRBJ2-5; D possibly corresponds to TRBD2 (5 bases). Looked up from germline, CDR1 is MNHNS and CDR2 is SASEGT. Trimming shortened V by 2 bases and J by 13 bases, and 29 bases separated the two germline ends. The CDR3 has 17 residues. The DNA of the CDR3 is TGTGCCAGCAGTGAAAGTCATTCCGGACTGCCCCCCGATTTTAGGTACTTC. Its protein product is CASSESHSGLPPDFRYF.

This chain uses TRBV5-4 with TRBJ2-5, with D perhaps TRBD1 (6 bases). CDR1 is SGHNT and CDR2 is YYREEE in the germline V gene (reference sequence). The germline V and J ends were trimmed by 4 bases and 1 base, with 11 bases remaining between them. The CDR3 consists of 14 residues. The CDR3, as DNA: TGTGCCAGCAGCCCAGGGGAGACCCAAGAGACCCAGTACTTC. Translated, it gives CASSPGETQETQYF.

The CDR3 sequence is CSARDIVEQFF. CDR3 DNA: TGCAGTGCTAGAGATATAGTTGAGCAGTTCTTC. The rearrangement links TRBV20-1 to TRBJ2-1; D unclear. The CDR3 extends over 11 amino acids. The V gene lost 0 bases and the J gene lost 9 bases, with 6 bases spanning the gap. Germline CDR1 DFQATT, CDR2 SNEGSKA (reference sequence).

The chain employs TRBV18 and TRBJ2-1; D may be TRBD1 (7 bases). The CDR3 is 14 amino acids. Trimming pared 6 bases from V and 8 bases from J, leaving 17 bases between. Germline lookup yields CDR1 KGHSH and CDR2 LQKENI. CDR3 nucleotide sequence: TGTGCCAGCTCTAGACAGGGAGGAGACGATGAGCAGTTCTTC. Translated: CASSRQGGDDEQFF.

The chain couples TRBV4-1 to TRBJ1-4, with 8 bases that match TRBD1. The V and J ends lost 1 base and 4 bases, in that order; junction bases with no gene match: 5. The CDR3 loop spans 16 amino acids. Germline V CDR1 and CDR2: MGHRA, YSYEKL. CDR3 DNA: TGCGCCAGCAGCCAAGGATGGGGACAGGTTAATGAAAAACTGTTTTTT. Amino acid sequence: CASSQGWGQVNEKLFF.

The chain is built from TRBV19 and TRBJ1-5; no clear D. V shed 6 bases and J shed 7 bases, with 13 bases lying between them. Germline assignment: CDR1 LNHDA and CDR2 SQIVND (reference sequence). The CDR3 runs to 13 residues. CDR3 coding DNA: TGTGCCAGTAGATACAAGGGCGGGCAGCCCCAGCATTTT. Amino acids: CASRYKGGQPQHF.

The chain joins TRBV19 to TRBJ1-5; 8 bases are a match to TRBD1. Germline V CDR1 and CDR2: LNHDA, SQIVND (reference sequence). With 5 bases clipped from V and 2 bases from J, the junction kept 11 bases outside the gene matches. The length of the CDR3 is 17 residues. CDR3 sequence (DNA): TGTGCCAGTAGTCTACAGCCAGGGGGCCGAGGCAATCAGCCCCAGCATTTT. It codes for CASSLQPGGRGNQPQHF.

The chain has TRBV5-1 and TRBJ1-2, with D maybe TRBD1 (5 bases). V was shortened by 4 bases and J by 4 bases, with 11 bases between the two germline ends. This CDR3 contains 13 residues. The germline V gene encodes CDR1 SGHRS and CDR2 YFSETQ. The CDR3 is CASSLDGGYGYTF. The CDR3 nucleotides read TGCGCCAGCAGCCTTGACGGGGGCTATGGCTACACCTTC.

The CDR3, as DNA: TGTGCCAGTAGTATAGTCCTTGGCGCGGGGAGTAACACTGAAGCTTTCTTT. The encoded protein is CASSIVLGAGSNTEAFF. The chain couples TRBV19 to TRBJ1-1; no firm D call. This CDR3 is built from 17 residues. V lost 1 base and J lost 2, with 17 bases in between. The V gene's germline CDR1 is LNHDA and CDR2 SQIVND (reference sequence).

This clone was observed a single time. The J gene is TRBJ1-1, the V gene TRBV30; D is undetermined. The CDR3 is 11 residues long. Germline CDR1 GTSNPN, CDR2 SVGIG (reference sequence). V was shortened by 3 bases and J by 7 bases, with 9 bases between the two germline ends. This CDR3 reads CAWREQVEAFF. As DNA, the CDR3 is TGTGCCTGGAGAGAGCAGGTTGAAGCTTTCTTT.

This clone was observed a few times. CDR3 in DNA: TGTGCCAGCAGCGTAAGATGGGGGGGCACTGAAGCTTTCTTT. The encoded protein is CASSVRWGGTEAFF. The V and J genes are TRBV3-1 (or the pseudogene TRBV3-2) and TRBJ1-1; tentatively, D is TRBD1 (5 bases). CDR3 length: 14 amino acids. Per the germline V gene, CDR1 is LGHDT and CDR2 is YNNKEL (reference sequence). Trimming left V 5 bases short and J 4 bases short, with 14 bases between.

In its sample, this clone was seen a few times. J is TRBJ2-7 and V is TRBV10-1; 8 nucleotides match TRBD2. This CDR3 has 12 residues. V shed 9 bases and J 2 bases; nucleotides not matched to a gene: 3. The germline V gene has CDR1 WNHNN and CDR2 SYGVQD (reference sequence). The CDR3 is CARSGSPYEQYF. The CDR3 DNA reads as TGCGCCAGGAGCGGGAGCCCCTACGAGCAGTACTTC.

This chain connects TRBV18 to TRBJ1-2, with a weak D call TRBD1 (6 bases). This CDR3 has 13 amino acids. Trimming took off 3 bases at V and 8 bases at J, with 13 bases between the two ends. The germline V gene has CDR1 KGHSH and CDR2 LQKENI. The CDR3 DNA follows: TGTGCCAGCTCACCGGACCGGGACACAGGCTACACCTTC. Its translation: CASSPDRDTGYTF.

V is TRBV18 and J is TRBJ2-3, with D possibly matching TRBD1 (5 bases). Per germline, CDR1 KGHSH and CDR2 LQKENI. The CDR3 length is 15 residues. Trimming cost V 3 bases and J 2 bases, with 12 bases left between them. CDR3 region: CASSPGQYLTDTQYF. The CDR3 region has the DNA TGTGCCAGCTCACCTGGACAATACCTCACAGATACGCAGTATTTT.